The 14 T cell receptor beta chains presented below share a single source sample, sequenced in a study of control samples from healthy donors and cancer patients. Assay used: immunoSEQ multiplex PCR; TCRdb lists only in-frame clones, some missing. The data contain 91,000 or so clones, approximately 93% of them singletons. Sample: blood. The receptors originated from a woman between 25 and 40 years old in good health.

This clone has only one observation. The gene calls are TRBV13 and TRBJ1-2; TRBD1 matches at 10 bases. V shed 7 bases, J shed 3 bases, and the junction held 8 bases outside the gene matches. Germline CDR1 PRHDT, CDR2 FYEKMQ (reference sequence). This CDR3 has 15 amino acids. In DNA, the CDR3 is TGTGCCAGCACCCCTCGGACAGGGGGACACTATGGCTACACCTTC. Amino acid sequence: CASTPRTGGHYGYTF.

This clone was counted a few times. The genes are TRBV6-1 and TRBJ2-1; TRBD2 matches at 9 bases. The ends lost 2 bases at V and 3 bases at J; junction bases unmatched: 8. Germline lookup yields CDR1 MNHNS and CDR2 SASEGT. The CDR3 spans 17 residues. The DNA for the CDR3 is TGTGCCAGCAGTGAACTCGGTAGCGGGGGCCTCTACAATGAGCAGTTCTTC. This translates into CASSELGSGGLYNEQFF.

The chain has TRBV12-5 and TRBJ1-5; D might be TRBD1 (5 bases). V was shortened by 0 bases and J by 4 bases, with 13 bases between the two germline ends. The CDR3 contains 16 residues. Per germline, CDR1 LGHNT and CDR2 FRNRAP. The CDR3 region is CASGLVGGGGNQPQHF. CDR3 bases: TGTGCTAGTGGTTTGGTCGGGGGAGGAGGAAATCAGCCCCAGCATTTT. Full variable domain (outside the CDR3, taken from reference TRBV12-5 and TRBJ1-5): DARVTQTPRHKVTEMGQEVTMRCQPILGHNTVFWYRQTMMQGLELLAYFRNRAPLDDSGMPKDRFSAEMPDATLATLKIQPSEPRDSAVYFCASGLVGGGGNQPQHFGDGTRLSIL.

The V call is TRBV6-5, the J call TRBJ1-2; D remains ambiguous. V lost 4 bases and J lost 4, with 13 bases in between. This CDR3 has 14 amino acids. Germline CDR1 reads MNHEY; CDR2 reads SVGAGI. CDR3 loop: CASSSGVAGYGYTF. CDR3 in DNA: TGTGCCAGCAGTTCAGGAGTAGCCGGCTATGGCTACACCTTC.

The chain combines TRBV10-2 with TRBJ1-2, with a possible D match to TRBD1 (5 bases). Germline lookup yields CDR1 WSHSY and CDR2 SAAADI. Trimming pared 3 bases from V and 7 bases from J, leaving 15 bases between. This CDR3 is 14 amino acids long. CDR3 region: CASSEGVAVGGYTF. CDR3 DNA: TGCGCCAGCAGTGAAGGGGTAGCGGTGGGTGGCTACACCTTC.

The chain uses TRBV6-5 and TRBJ2-1; the D gene is possibly TRBD2 (6 bases). The germline V gene encodes CDR1 MNHEY and CDR2 SVGAGI. This CDR3 comprises 12 residues. CDR3 loop: CVQWGVTNEQFF. In DNA, the CDR3 is TGTGTCCAATGGGGGGTTACAAATGAGCAGTTCTTC.

The chain recombines TRBV7-9 with TRBJ2-2; 9 nucleotides align to TRBD1. This CDR3 spans 15 amino acids. Germline-derived CDR1 and CDR2 are SEHNR and FQNEAQ (reference sequence). The V and J ends lost 4 bases and 5 bases, in that order; junction bases with no gene match: 5. DNA for the CDR3: TGTGCCAGCAGCTGGCGGACAGGGGTGACCGGGGAGCTGTTTTTT. The encoded protein is CASSWRTGVTGELFF.

The rearrangement links TRBV6-5 to TRBJ1-2; D is possibly TRBD1 (5 bases). Trimming removed 7 bases at V and 1 base at J, with 13 bases between. The V gene's germline CDR1 is MNHEY and CDR2 SVGAGI. This CDR3 spans 14 amino acids. As DNA, the CDR3 is TGTGCCAGCACCCGGGACGAGGATAACTATGGCTACACCTTC. Translating gives CASTRDEDNYGYTF.

Of note for this clone: At the DNA level, this CDR3 is encoded by other sequences in the same sample as well. V usage is TRBV27 and J usage is TRBJ1-1; D remains unclear. This CDR3 is built from 13 residues. Trimming took off 3 bases at V and 6 bases at J, with 11 bases between the two ends. Germline CDR1 MNHEY, CDR2 SMNVEV (reference sequence). In DNA form, the CDR3 reads TGTGCCAGCAGTTTTTCTCTGATCGCTGAAGCTTTCTTT. This encodes CASSFSLIAEAFF.

V and J are TRBV5-4 and TRBJ1-4; D is possibly TRBD1 (6 bases). V was shortened by 4 bases and J by 4 bases, with 11 bases between the two germline ends. The CDR3 length is 14 residues. The germline gives CDR1 SGHNT, CDR2 YYREEE (reference sequence). CDR3 nucleotide sequence: TGTGCCAGCAGCGGAGGGGGGAATAATGAAAAACTGTTTTTT. Translation gives CASSGGGNNEKLFF.

In regard to this clone: Additional DNA sequences in this sample encode the identical CDR3. The V call is TRBV18, the J call TRBJ1-1, with D unclear. Germline values: CDR1 KGHSH, CDR2 LQKENI. The CDR3 contains 16 residues. Trimming left V 2 bases short and J 0 bases short, with 13 bases between. CDR3: CASSPGRSPMNTEAFF. The CDR3 region has the DNA TGTGCCAGCTCACCAGGGAGATCGCCCATGAACACTGAAGCTTTCTTT.

The chain links TRBV15 to TRBJ1-3, with D maybe TRBD1 (5 bases). The length of the CDR3 is 17 residues. Germline assignment: CDR1 LNHNV and CDR2 YYDKDF (reference sequence). Deletions cut 0 bases from V and 2 bases from J, with 14 bases between. CDR3 in amino acids: CATSRESTGVPGNTIYF. CDR3 bases: TGTGCCACCAGCAGAGAAAGTACGGGGGTTCCTGGAAACACCATATATTTT.

This sequence joins TRBV27 and TRBJ1-1; weak D call: TRBD1 (5 bases). Germline V gene sequence: CDR1 MNHEY, CDR2 SMNVEV (reference sequence). V lost 4 bases to trimming and J lost 4 bases, with 13 bases between them. The CDR3 totals 14 residues. The CDR3 region is CASSYLDMSTEAFF. For the CDR3, the DNA is TGTGCCAGCAGTTATCTGGACATGAGCACTGAAGCTTTCTTT.

The chain has TRBV5-6 and TRBJ2-5; D is possibly TRBD2 (5 bases). CDR3 length equals 16 residues. Trimming removed 2 bases at V and 2 bases at J, with 16 bases between. Germline assignment: CDR1 SGHDT and CDR2 YYEEEE. CDR3 in DNA: TGTGCCAGCAGCTTACAAAGGGTTCGAGGGCAAGAGACCCAGTACTTC. Translation gives CASSLQRVRGQETQYF.